This is a list of T cell receptor beta chains from one sample in a study of blood T cell repertoires in COVID-19. TCRdb's copy holds only in-frame clones and misses some; the assay was immunoSEQ multiplex PCR. The sample contains about 160,000 clones, 77% of which appear only once. Material for sequencing was peripheral blood. These receptors were obtained from a man aged 70-80 years with acute or convalescent COVID-19. The CDR3 runs from the conserved cysteine through the conserved F or W. The order of the fields is D gene, V gene, clone size, J gene, CDR3 DNA, CDR3 protein. The D gene is left open where the match is weak. Only some rows state a clone size, as once, few, many or a class for expanded clones.

>TRBD2|TRBV30|NA|TRBJ2-4
TGTGCCTTCTTAGGACTAGCTGAAGGCATTCAGTACTTC
CAFLGLAEGIQYF
>TRBD1|TRBV5-1|NA|TRBJ2-7
TGCGCCAGCAGCTCAAGACAGGGGGCCTACGAGCAGTACTTC
CASSSRQGAYEQYF
>TRBD1|TRBV30|NA|TRBJ1-2
TGTGCCTGGAGAAGGGGACAGGGGACTCCCAACTATGGCTACACCTTC
CAWRRGQGTPNYGYTF
>NA|TRBV27|NA|TRBJ2-2
TGTGCCAGCAGTGCCTCCGGCCTAGGGGGCACCGGGGAGCTGTTTTTT
CASSASGLGGTGELFF
>NA|TRBV19|few|TRBJ1-5
TGTGCCAGTAGTTACAACAATCAGCCCCAGCATTTT
CASSYNNQPQHF
>TRBD2|TRBV10-3|NA|TRBJ2-3
TGTGCCATCAGTGCTCTAGCGGGGACCACAGATACGCAGTATTTT
CAISALAGTTDTQYF
>TRBD1|TRBV10-2|NA|TRBJ1-1
TGCGCCAGCAGTCTCGACAGGGTGGGCACTGAAGCTTTCTTT
CASSLDRVGTEAFF
>TRBD2|TRBV5-1|NA|TRBJ2-3
TGCGCCAGCAGTGGTGCTTTCCGGACTAGCGGGAGCTCAGATACGCAGTATTTT
CASSGAFRTSGSSDTQYF
>NA|TRBV5-1|NA|TRBJ2-2
TGCGCCAGCAGCTTCTCGCTAGCGTCGACCGGGGAGCTGTTTTTT
CASSFSLASTGELFF
>TRBD2|TRBV27|few|TRBJ2-7
TGTGCCAGCAGTTCCCTTATAGCCCCCGTAGCGGGGGACGAGCAGTACTTC
CASSSLIAPVAGDEQYF
>NA|TRBV11-3|NA|TRBJ1-3
TGTGCCAGCAGCCGAACCGGGACCCCAAGCGGGCGACACACCATATATTTT
CASSRTGTPSGRHTIYF
>NA|TRBV11-2|many|TRBJ1-2
TGTGCCAGCAGCTTAGTCTACGGGTCTAGGGGCTACACCTTC
CASSLVYGSRGYTF
>TRBD1|TRBV3-1/TRBV3-2|NA|TRBJ1-2
TGTGCCAGCAGCCAAGAAGACAGGGTTACCCCCTATGGCTACACCTTC
CASSQEDRVTPYGYTF
>NA|TRBV19|NA|TRBJ1-5
TGTGCCAGTAGTTCGCCCAGGGATCAGCCCCAGCATTTT
CASSSPRDQPQHF
>NA|TRBV27|few|TRBJ2-5
TGTGCCAGCAGTTTGAACAGCGGAGAGACCCAGTACTTC
CASSLNSGETQYF
>TRBD1|TRBV27|few|TRBJ1-5
TGTGCCAGCAGTCCGAGACAGGGGGGAAAACAGCCCCAGCATTTT
CASSPRQGGKQPQHF
>TRBD2|TRBV5-1|NA|TRBJ2-1
TGCGCCAGCAGCGGGCTAGCGGGGGTGGACAATGAGCAGTTCTTC
CASSGLAGVDNEQFF
>TRBD1|TRBV4-2|NA|TRBJ1-1
TGTGCCAGCAGCCAGGGTACAGGGGGAAGTGCCACTGAAGCTTTCTTT
CASSQGTGGSATEAFF
>TRBD1|TRBV2|NA|TRBJ1-5
TGTGCCAGCAGGCGGGGACAGGGAGGAAGTCAGCCCCAGCATTTT
CASRRGQGGSQPQHF
>NA|TRBV19|NA|TRBJ1-1
TGTGCCAGTAGGGAACAGGGAAGCGGTTTGGCTTTCTTT
CASREQGSGLAFF
>NA|TRBV28|NA|TRBJ2-7
TGTGCCAGCAGTTCGTCCGCAGGAGGGGCTAAATTGGGGTACTTC
CASSSSAGGAKLGYF
>NA|TRBV21-1|NA|TRBJ2-3
TGTGCCAGCAGCTTCTCCTTAGCGGGGGCTCTAGATACGCAGTATTTT
CASSFSLAGALDTQYF
>NA|TRBV7-9|NA|TRBJ1-3
TGTGCCAGCAGCTCCTGGGGGGGCGACTCTGGAAACACCATATATTTT
CASSSWGGDSGNTIYF
>TRBD1|TRBV7-2|NA|TRBJ2-2
TGTGCCACGCAGGGACAGGGGGGGTCCGGGGAGCTGTTTTTT
CATQGQGGSGELFF
>NA|TRBV5-1|once|TRBJ2-3
TGCGCCAGCAGCCCACCTACGGGAAGCATGGATACGCAGTATTTT
CASSPPTGSMDTQYF
>NA|TRBV27|NA|TRBJ2-1
TGTGCCAGCAGTTTAGTCACTAGCCTGAGTTCCTACAATGAGCAGTTCTTC
CASSLVTSLSSYNEQFF
>NA|TRBV5-5|NA|TRBJ2-7
TGTGCCAGCAGCTGGAACTCAGGGCACGAGCAGTACTTC
CASSWNSGHEQYF
>NA|TRBV6-5|once|TRBJ2-2
TGTGCCAGCAGTTACTCTGGGACTGACACCGGGGAGCTGTTTTTT
CASSYSGTDTGELFF
>NA|TRBV6-5|few|TRBJ1-5
TGTGCCAGCAGTCGGGCAGGGGCTAACAATCAGCCCCAGCATTTT
CASSRAGANNQPQHF
>TRBD2|TRBV5-1|NA|TRBJ2-1
TGCGCCAGCAGCCCGGGACTAGCGGGGAATGAGCAGTTCTTC
CASSPGLAGNEQFF
>TRBD2|TRBV10-3|many|TRBJ2-1
TGTGCCATCAGTGACCCGGGGCTAGCGGGGGCAAACTCCTACAATGAGCAGTTCTTC
CAISDPGLAGANSYNEQFF
>NA|TRBV21-1|NA|TRBJ2-1
TGTGCCAGCAGCAAACCGCGCGGAGCGGCGTTTTGGGATGAGCAGTTCTTC
CASSKPRGAAFWDEQFF
>NA|TRBV6-2/TRBV6-3|NA|TRBJ2-7
TGTGCCAGCAGTTACCCCGCAGTTTCCTACGAGCAGTACTTC
CASSYPAVSYEQYF
>TRBD2|TRBV27|NA|TRBJ2-2
TGTGCCAGCACAAAGAAGGGAGGGGAAAGAAACACCGGGGAGCTGTTTTTT
CASTKKGGERNTGELFF
>TRBD2|TRBV18|few|TRBJ2-3
TGTGCCAGCTCACCCAAGGCGGGGGTCCCCACAGATACGCAGTATTTT
CASSPKAGVPTDTQYF
>TRBD1|TRBV11-2|NA|TRBJ1-1
TGTGCCAGCAGCCCCCGACAGGGTCTGGGTGTTCGGGAAGCTTTCTTT
CASSPRQGLGVREAFF
>TRBD2|TRBV28|NA|TRBJ2-7
TGTGCCAGCAGGGCCGGTTCGGGAGGGTGGCTCGAGCAGTACTTC
CASRAGSGGWLEQYF